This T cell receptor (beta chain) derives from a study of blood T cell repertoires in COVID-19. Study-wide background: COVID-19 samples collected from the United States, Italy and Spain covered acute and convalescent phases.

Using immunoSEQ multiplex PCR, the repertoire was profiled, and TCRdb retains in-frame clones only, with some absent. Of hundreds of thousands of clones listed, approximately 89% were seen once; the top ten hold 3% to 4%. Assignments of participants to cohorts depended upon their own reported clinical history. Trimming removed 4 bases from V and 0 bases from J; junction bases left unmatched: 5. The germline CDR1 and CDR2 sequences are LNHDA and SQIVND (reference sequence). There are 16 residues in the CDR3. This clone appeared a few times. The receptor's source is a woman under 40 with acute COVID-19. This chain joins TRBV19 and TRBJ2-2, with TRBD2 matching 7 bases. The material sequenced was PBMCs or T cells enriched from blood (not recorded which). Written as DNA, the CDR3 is TGTGCCAGTAGTAACCCGGGGGGTACGAACACCGGGGAGCTGTTTTTT. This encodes CASSNPGGTNTGELFF.